This paragraph covers one TCR beta chain sequence. The sample originates from a study of blood T cell repertoires in COVID-19. Background on the study: Nucleic acid was either cDNA or gDNA, and it came from T cells, B-cell-depleted T cells, or PBMCs.

Libraries were prepared by immunoSEQ multiplex PCR; TCRdb keeps only in-frame clonotypes and omits some of them. The sample lists some 45,000 clones; about 76% were seen once. This CDR3 region has 13 residues. Trimming removed 4 bases at V and 6 bases at J, with 9 bases between. Germline CDR1 reads KGHDR; CDR2 reads SFDVKD. The sequencing input was peripheral blood. The TCR was taken from a man aged 70-80 years with active or convalescent COVID-19. J is TRBJ1-5 and V is TRBV24-1; unclear D gene. The CDR3 coding sequence is TGTGCCACCAGTGACCTGCGAGTTCAGCCCCAGCATTTT. It encodes CATSDLRVQPQHF.